The clone carrying this T cell receptor beta chain was seen repeatedly, ten times or more. Its antigen is still unknown. This entry belongs to a study of beta chain features in type 1 diabetes. V lost 4 bases to trimming and J lost 10 bases, with 8 bases between them. The germline gives CDR1 SQVTM, CDR2 ANQGSEA. The CDR3 is 10 amino acids. CD4+ naive, central memory, regulatory and stem cell-like memory subsets were isolated by sorting on CD45RO/CCR7/CD25/CD127/CD95/CD27. Without exception, sorted populations had purity beyond 95%. Study conclusions and caveats: Patients showed naive, central memory and Treg TCRB repertoires that appeared more similar than those of healthy donors. Shortening that was moderate but significant affected the TCRB CDR3s of Type 1 diabetes patients in all four CD4+ subsets.

All of the isolated RNA was reverse transcribed, so expressed TCRB transcripts were sequenced. About 3.57 million reads were obtained on average from naive, central memory and regulatory T cell samples. Some clones are missing from TCRdb's copy, which holds only in-frame ones; the method was immunoSEQ multiplex PCR. The data contain 400,000 or so clones, over 8.5% of them singletons. This chain connects TRBV29-1 to TRBJ2-1, with D possibly being TRBD1 (5 bases). This TCR came from a man under 40 with type 1 diabetes. Sequencing was performed on central memory CD4+ T cells from blood. For the CDR3, the DNA is TGCAGCGTTGCCGACAGAGAGCAGTTCTTC. This translates into CSVADREQFF.